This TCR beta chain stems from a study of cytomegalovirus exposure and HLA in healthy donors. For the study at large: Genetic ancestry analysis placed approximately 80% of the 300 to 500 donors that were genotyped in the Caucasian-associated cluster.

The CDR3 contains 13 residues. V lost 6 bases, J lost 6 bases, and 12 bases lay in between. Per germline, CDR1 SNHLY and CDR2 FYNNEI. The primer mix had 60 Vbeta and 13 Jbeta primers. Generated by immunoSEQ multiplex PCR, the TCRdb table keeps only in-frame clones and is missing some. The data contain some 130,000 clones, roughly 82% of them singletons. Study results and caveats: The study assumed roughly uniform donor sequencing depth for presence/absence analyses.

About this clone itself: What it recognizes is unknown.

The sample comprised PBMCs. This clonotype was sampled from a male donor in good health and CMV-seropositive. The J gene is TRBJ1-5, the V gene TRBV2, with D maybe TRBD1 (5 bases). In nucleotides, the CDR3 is TGTGCCAGCAGCCGGGGGGGAAGTCAGCCCCAGCATTTT. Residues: CASSRGGSQPQHF.